A single sample gave rise to the 19 T cell receptor beta chains below, sequenced in a study of PD-1 blockade in classical Hodgkin lymphoma. Some clones are missing from TCRdb's copy, which holds only in-frame ones; the method was immunoSEQ multiplex PCR. Among more than 15,000 clones listed, roughly 90% were seen once. Time point meaning: newly diagnosed, previously untreated cHL patient sample. What was sequenced was peripheral blood mononuclear cells (PBMCs). These receptors were obtained from a human donor with classical Hodgkin lymphoma.

This clone was seen only once. The rearrangement links TRBV6-6 to TRBJ1-5; D is unclear. V was cut by 2 bases and J by 4 bases, with 6 bases left in between. Germline lookup yields CDR1 MNHNY and CDR2 SVGAGI (reference sequence). The CDR3 totals 13 residues. This CDR3 reads CASSYDKNQPQHF. The CDR3 DNA reads TGTGCCAGCAGTTACGACAAGAATCAGCCCCAGCATTTT.

The V gene is TRBV7-9, the J gene TRBJ2-2; 8 bases fit TRBD2. CDR3 length: 15 amino acids. Germline loops: CDR1 SEHNR, CDR2 FQNEAQ (reference sequence). Trimming took 2 bases from V and 6 from J; bases not matched to a gene: 5. The CDR3 spells CASSLRLAGPGELFF. The CDR3 region has the DNA TGTGCCAGCAGCTTAAGGCTAGCGGGCCCCGGGGAGCTGTTTTTT. Drawing the rest from reference TRBV7-9 and TRBJ2-2, the complete variable domain is DTGVSQNPRHKITKRGQNVTFRCDPISEHNRLYWYRQTLGQGPEFLTYFQNEAQLEKSRLLSDRFSAERPKGSFSTLEIQRTEQGDSAMYLCASSLRLAGPGELFFGEGSRLTVL.

This clone was detected only once. The rearrangement uses TRBV28 and TRBJ2-5; 9 bases match TRBD1. Losses at the gene ends were 4 bases for V and 7 bases for J; bases not matched to a gene: 7. Per germline, CDR1 MDHEN and CDR2 SYDVKM. This CDR3 spans 14 amino acids. This chain's CDR3 is CASSSTGGRWTQYF. CDR3 bases: TGTGCCAGCAGTTCCACAGGGGGCCGGTGGACCCAGTACTTC.

The V gene is TRBV2, the J gene TRBJ2-7, with 8 bases lining up with TRBD1. The CDR3 contains 18 residues. With V trimmed by 2 bases and J by 0 bases, 12 bases remained unmatched. Germline V gene data show CDR1 as SNHLY and CDR2 as FYNNEI. CDR3 bases: TGTGCCAGCAGTGAACCCCTCGAGTGGGACAGGCCCTCCTACGAGCAGTACTTC. Residues: CASSEPLEWDRPSYEQYF.

This clone was observed once. The chain joins TRBV7-2 to TRBJ2-3; 7 bases line up with TRBD2. The CDR3 has 15 residues. Germline CDR1 is SGHTA and CDR2 is FQGNSA. J gave up 4 bases and V 5 bases, and 9 bases lay outside the gene matches. CDR3 sequence (DNA): TGTGCCAGCAGCGACGGGGGGAGGGTGGCAGATACGCAGTATTTT. Protein: CASSDGGRVADTQYF. Using reference TRBV7-2 and TRBJ2-3 for the parts outside the CDR3, the full variable domain is GAGVSQSPSNKVTEKGKDVELRCDPISGHTALYWYRQSLGQGLEFLIYFQGNSAPDKSGLPSDRFSAERTGGSVSTLTIQRTQQEDSAVYLCASSDGGRVADTQYFGPGTRLTVL.

The CDR3 region has the DNA TGTGCCAGCAGTTCGCTCGGGGGCGGGACAGCTTTCTTT. Translated, it gives CASSSLGGGTAFF. The V call is TRBV28, the J call TRBJ1-1, with D possibly TRBD1 on 6 matching bases. The ends were cut back, 4 bases at V and 10 bases at J, with 16 bases in the middle. CDR1 and CDR2 (germline): MDHEN, SYDVKM. The CDR3 spans 13 residues.

The chain uses TRBV9 and TRBJ1-2; 8 bases are shared with TRBD1. V was clipped by 3 bases and J by 8 bases; unmatched bases: 9. The CDR3 runs 14 residues. Germline-derived CDR1 and CDR2 are SGDLS and YYNGEE. CDR3 sequence: CASSAAGGAWGYTF. The CDR3 coding sequence is TGTGCCAGCAGCGCCGCAGGGGGCGCATGGGGCTACACCTTC.

This chain joins TRBV4-1 and TRBJ2-3; maybe TRBD1 (6 bases). Germline CDR1 reads MGHRA; CDR2 reads YSYEKL. This CDR3 comprises 14 residues. V was trimmed by 5 bases and J by 2 bases, leaving 11 bases between them. CDR3 nucleotide sequence: TGCGCCAGCAGCTGGACAGTCCCCACAGATACGCAGTATTTT. It encodes CASSWTVPTDTQYF.

This chain uses TRBV5-1 with TRBJ1-1, with TRBD1 matching 7 bases. Germline assignment: CDR1 SGHRS and CDR2 YFSETQ. The CDR3 spans 14 residues. V shed 6 bases and J 4 bases; nucleotides not matched to a gene: 9. The CDR3 spells CASTQGAGGTEAFF. The CDR3 nucleotides are TGCGCCAGCACCCAAGGGGCAGGGGGCACTGAAGCTTTCTTT.

The chain links TRBV7-2 to TRBJ1-6; 10 nucleotides match TRBD1. Losses at the gene ends were 1 base for V and 9 bases for J; bases not matched to a gene: 6. The CDR3 is 16 amino acids. Germline V lookup: CDR1 SGHTA, CDR2 FQGNSA. CDR3: CASSLVGGQGTSPLHF. CDR3 nucleotides: TGTGCCAGCAGCTTAGTTGGGGGACAGGGGACTTCACCCCTCCACTTT.

The V gene is TRBV28, the J gene TRBJ2-1, with 8 bases fitting TRBD2. CDR1 MDHEN and CDR2 SYDVKM come from the germline V gene. V dropped 5 bases and J dropped 10; count of bases not matched to a gene: 10. The CDR3 totals 14 residues. The CDR3 is CASSPPGLVYEQFF. DNA of the CDR3: TGTGCCAGCAGTCCTCCGGGACTAGTTTACGAGCAGTTCTTC.

The chain employs TRBV27 and TRBJ2-1; 10 nucleotides align to TRBD1. The germline gives CDR1 MNHEY, CDR2 SMNVEV (reference sequence). The V segment lost 6 bases and the J segment 0 bases; nucleotides outside the gene matches: 2. The CDR3 length is 15 residues. The DNA for the CDR3 is TGTGCCAGCAGGCGGGACAGGGGCTCCTACAATGAGCAGTTCTTC. It is translated as CASRRDRGSYNEQFF.

This clone showed up just a few times. The V call is TRBV25-1, the J call TRBJ2-5; TRBD2 matches at 7 bases. With V trimmed by 0 bases and J by 4 bases, 2 bases remained unmatched. The CDR3 spans 14 residues. The V gene's germline CDR1 is MGHDK and CDR2 SYGVNS. The CDR3 is CASSEYGGGETQYF. The CDR3 region has the DNA TGTGCCAGCAGTGAATATGGGGGGGGAGAGACCCAGTACTTC.

The chain employs TRBV30 and TRBJ2-3, with 7 bases identical to TRBD2. V gave up 0 bases and J gave up 4 bases; unmatched junction bases: 7. Germline CDR1 reads GTSNPN; CDR2 reads SVGIG (reference sequence). This CDR3 is built from 15 residues. CDR3 loop: CAWSVGAGESDTQYF. CDR3 coding DNA: TGTGCCTGGAGTGTAGGTGCGGGAGAGTCAGATACGCAGTATTTT.

The chain links TRBV9 to TRBJ1-2; D uncertain. The germline V gene encodes CDR1 SGDLS and CDR2 YYNGEE. CDR3 length equals 12 residues. Trimming took off 3 bases at V and 5 bases at J, with 8 bases between the two ends. For the CDR3, the DNA is TGTGCCAGCAGCGCGGAGAATTATGGCTACACCTTC. This encodes CASSAENYGYTF.

The V gene is TRBV7-2, the J gene TRBJ2-7; D is unclear. CDR3 length: 17 residues. V was trimmed by 0 bases and J by 1 base, leaving 16 bases between them. Per the germline V gene, CDR1 is SGHTA and CDR2 is FQGNSA. CDR3 nucleotide sequence: TGTGCCAGCAGCTTAGCGACGGCGGCCTTACGTTCCTACGAGCAGTACTTC. Residues: CASSLATAALRSYEQYF.

V usage is TRBV4-1 and J usage is TRBJ2-1; D call uncertain. CDR1 MGHRA and CDR2 YSYEKL come from the germline V gene. The CDR3 consists of 15 residues. V was pared by 0 bases and J by 5 bases, with 11 bases between. The CDR3 sequence is CASSQEGLLHNEQFF. The CDR3 DNA follows: TGCGCCAGCAGCCAAGAAGGGTTACTCCACAATGAGCAGTTCTTC.

V and J are TRBV7-2 and TRBJ2-1; perhaps TRBD2 as D (6 bases). The CDR3 length is 14 residues. Trimming stripped 5 bases from V and 3 bases from J, with 11 bases between. From germline, CDR1 is SGHTA and CDR2 FQGNSA. The CDR3 spells CASSIPGLYNEQFF. DNA for the CDR3: TGTGCCAGCAGCATCCCGGGACTCTACAATGAGCAGTTCTTC.

This clone was observed once. The rearrangement joins TRBV4-2 to TRBJ1-5; the D gene is possibly TRBD1 (5 bases). The CDR3 is 16 residues long. Trimming took 1 base from V and 11 from J, leaving 21 bases between them. Germline values: CDR1 LGHNA, CDR2 YNFKEQ. For the CDR3, the DNA is TGTGCCAGCAGCCAAGCTGGCACAGGCGATATTGGGTCCCAGCATTTT. This gives the protein CASSQAGTGDIGSQHF.